The rows below give T cell receptor beta chains drawn from one sample of a study of blood T cell repertoires in COVID-19. Assay: immunoSEQ multiplex PCR; the TCRdb copy retains only in-frame clones and omits some. The sample lists some 230,000 clones; approximately 86% were seen once. Sequences were obtained from peripheral blood. All receptors come from a woman in her 50s with COVID-19, enrolled during active disease. The CDR3 runs from the conserved cysteine through the conserved F or W. Fields, in order: D gene, J gene, clone size, V gene, CDR3 DNA, CDR3 protein. D genes are given only for firm matches. Where a row states a size, it is once, few, many or the class of an expanded clone; other rows omit it.

d_gene: TRBD1
j_gene: TRBJ2-3
abundance: NA
v_gene: TRBV5-1
CDR3nt: TGCGCCACCAGAGGACAGGGGAACACAGATACGCAGTATTTT
CDR3aa: CATRGQGNTDTQYF

d_gene: NA
j_gene: TRBJ2-3
abundance: NA
v_gene: TRBV6-5
CDR3nt: TGTGCCAGCACCCCAGGATGGGATACGCAGTATTTT
CDR3aa: CASTPGWDTQYF

d_gene: NA
j_gene: TRBJ1-1
abundance: NA
v_gene: TRBV6-5
CDR3nt: TGTGCCAGCAGTTACTTGCGGACAGTCGACACTGAAGCTTTCTTT
CDR3aa: CASSYLRTVDTEAFF

d_gene: NA
j_gene: TRBJ1-1
abundance: NA
v_gene: TRBV9
CDR3nt: TGTGCCAGCGCCTCGGGGACATCCGGTGAAGCTTTCTTT
CDR3aa: CASASGTSGEAFF

d_gene: TRBD2
j_gene: TRBJ2-1
abundance: NA
v_gene: TRBV9
CDR3nt: TGTGCCAGCAGCTCAGCGGGGGGGCCAGGCAATGAGCAGTTCTTC
CDR3aa: CASSSAGGPGNEQFF

d_gene: TRBD1
j_gene: TRBJ1-2
abundance: NA
v_gene: TRBV24-1
CDR3nt: TGTGCCACCAGTGATGGGGGTTCAGGGGGAGATGGCTACACCTTC
CDR3aa: CATSDGGSGGDGYTF

d_gene: TRBD1
j_gene: TRBJ1-2
abundance: few
v_gene: TRBV28
CDR3nt: TGTGCCAGCAGCCCCTCCGGGACAGGGAAAGACTATGGCTACACCTTC
CDR3aa: CASSPSGTGKDYGYTF

d_gene: TRBD2
j_gene: TRBJ2-2
abundance: few
v_gene: TRBV6-1
CDR3nt: TGTGCCAGCAGAGAACAAAGACTAGCGGGGGGGACCGGGGAGCTGTTTTTT
CDR3aa: CASREQRLAGGTGELFF

d_gene: NA
j_gene: TRBJ2-3
abundance: NA
v_gene: TRBV2
CDR3nt: TGTGCCAGCACCCGGGGGAGTGCTAGCACAGATACGCAGTATTTT
CDR3aa: CASTRGSASTDTQYF

d_gene: NA
j_gene: TRBJ2-5
abundance: few
v_gene: TRBV20-1
CDR3nt: TGCAGTTTCCCCCTTCAAGAGACCCAGTACTTC
CDR3aa: CSFPLQETQYF

d_gene: TRBD1
j_gene: TRBJ1-4
abundance: once
v_gene: TRBV3-1/TRBV3-2
CDR3nt: TGTGCCAGCAGCCCTCTAACAGGGGGCGGCAATGAAAAACTGTTTTTT
CDR3aa: CASSPLTGGGNEKLFF

d_gene: TRBD1
j_gene: TRBJ1-3
abundance: NA
v_gene: TRBV6-1
CDR3nt: TGTGCCAGCAGTGACCGGACAGGGGGAGTCTCTGGAAACACCATATATTTT
CDR3aa: CASSDRTGGVSGNTIYF

d_gene: TRBD1
j_gene: TRBJ1-2
abundance: once
v_gene: TRBV29-1
CDR3nt: TGCAGCGTGGGAACCAGACAGGGTATTTGGTCTGGCTACACCTTC
CDR3aa: CSVGTRQGIWSGYTF

d_gene: TRBD2
j_gene: TRBJ2-5
abundance: NA
v_gene: TRBV3-1/TRBV3-2
CDR3nt: TGTGCCAGCAGCCCAGGGGAACTAGCGGAGAGAGAGACCCAGTACTTC
CDR3aa: CASSPGELAERETQYF

d_gene: TRBD1
j_gene: TRBJ2-7
abundance: NA
v_gene: TRBV19
CDR3nt: TGTGCCAGTAGCTTACAGGGGAATCCCTACGAGCAGTACTTC
CDR3aa: CASSLQGNPYEQYF

d_gene: NA
j_gene: TRBJ1-1
abundance: NA
v_gene: TRBV7-6
CDR3nt: TGTGCCAGCAGCACCGGGGGGGGGAACACTGAAGCTTTCTTT
CDR3aa: CASSTGGGNTEAFF

d_gene: NA
j_gene: TRBJ2-3
abundance: NA
v_gene: TRBV6-5
CDR3nt: TGTGCCAGCAGTCCTAATCGACATTACACAGATACGCAGTATTTT
CDR3aa: CASSPNRHYTDTQYF

d_gene: NA
j_gene: TRBJ1-1
abundance: few
v_gene: TRBV7-2
CDR3nt: TGTGCCAGCAGCTTAAAGCGGGGGGCTGAAGCTTTCTTT
CDR3aa: CASSLKRGAEAFF

d_gene: TRBD1
j_gene: TRBJ2-7
abundance: NA
v_gene: TRBV4-1
CDR3nt: TGCGCCAGCAGCCAACGGGACAGGCCGAGGGAGCAGTACTTC
CDR3aa: CASSQRDRPREQYF

d_gene: NA
j_gene: TRBJ2-1
abundance: NA
v_gene: TRBV4-3
CDR3nt: TGCGCCAGCAGCCAGGTCTGGAGGGGGCATGAGCAGTTCTTC
CDR3aa: CASSQVWRGHEQFF

d_gene: NA
j_gene: TRBJ2-6
abundance: NA
v_gene: TRBV4-3
CDR3nt: TGCGCCAGCAGCCAAGATGGAGGGTATGCGTACTCTGGGGCCAACGTCCTGACTTTC
CDR3aa: CASSQDGGYAYSGANVLTF

d_gene: NA
j_gene: TRBJ1-6
abundance: NA
v_gene: TRBV6-6
CDR3nt: TGTGCCAGCAGTCAGGCGGGGGGCTTAGGTAATTCACCCCTCCACTTT
CDR3aa: CASSQAGGLGNSPLHF

d_gene: NA
j_gene: TRBJ2-1
abundance: NA
v_gene: TRBV6-2/TRBV6-3
CDR3nt: TGTGCCAGCAGTCTCCGACAGGGACTTTGGGATGAGCAGTTCTTC
CDR3aa: CASSLRQGLWDEQFF

d_gene: TRBD2
j_gene: TRBJ2-7
abundance: NA
v_gene: TRBV11-1
CDR3nt: TGTGCCAGCAGCTTCAGCGGGGGGCCCACCTACGAGCAGTACTTC
CDR3aa: CASSFSGGPTYEQYF

d_gene: NA
j_gene: TRBJ1-4
abundance: NA
v_gene: TRBV19
CDR3nt: TGTGCCAGTAGTATGTCTAGAAATGAAAAACTGTTTTTT
CDR3aa: CASSMSRNEKLFF

d_gene: TRBD1
j_gene: TRBJ2-6
abundance: NA
v_gene: TRBV10-3
CDR3nt: TGTGCCACCCGATACAGGGGGCTCTCTGGGGCCAACGTCCTGACTTTC
CDR3aa: CATRYRGLSGANVLTF

d_gene: NA
j_gene: TRBJ2-3
abundance: NA
v_gene: TRBV7-2
CDR3nt: TGTGCCAGCAGCCGGGTCCTTCGAGCTAGTGTAAACGCAGATACGCAGTATTTT
CDR3aa: CASSRVLRASVNADTQYF

d_gene: TRBD1
j_gene: TRBJ2-3
abundance: NA
v_gene: TRBV5-1
CDR3nt: TGCGCCAGCAGCCCCGAGGGCCAGGGGGCGAGGGATACGCAGTATTTT
CDR3aa: CASSPEGQGARDTQYF

d_gene: NA
j_gene: TRBJ2-3
abundance: NA
v_gene: TRBV24-1
CDR3nt: TGTGCCACCAGTGCCCTATCTAGCACAGATACGCAGTATTTT
CDR3aa: CATSALSSTDTQYF